This note documents a single T cell receptor beta chain sequence. Its specific antigen is unknown. Qualities for individual bases were not recorded, and no much larger clone is one base off. The data belong to a study of cytomegalovirus exposure and HLA in healthy donors (dated by TCRdb to the late 2010s). As for the study more broadly: An earlier analysis of 550 to 700 of the donors reported about 290 Gb of sequence data and 117 million unique TCR beta sequences from 150 million to 200 million T cells. About 280 gigabases of sequencing data and approximately 80 million unique TCR sequences were included in an early release covering over 600 HLA-typed donors. Of the 398 genotyped donors, 65% to 90% were placed in the genetic ancestry cluster associated with self-reported Caucasian donors. The aim of the study was to test whether cataloging public T cell receptors could identify signatures of past pathogen exposure. The study used immunosequencing to profile the T cell repertoires of approximately 630 subjects and linked those repertoires to cytomegalovirus serostatus. In addition to the first cohort of 666 subjects, a separate validation cohort of around 110 different subjects was used. To predict cytomegalovirus infection status, the study combined high-throughput TCR immunosequencing, statistical association of individual TCRs with disease status, and machine learning. A later analysis re-examined previously published TCR beta repertoires from 610 or so donors and added high-resolution HLA genotyping to investigate patterns of TCR occurrence. Rather than drawing on any new phenotypic data, the later analysis identified candidate immune exposures from TCR beta sequences and the way those sequences occurred across donors. To decide whether each TCR beta V gene segment behaved as functional or pseudogenic, an earlier analysis of approximately 590 of the donors relied on high-throughput TCR beta sequencing. Donor age, sex, ethnicity and CMV serostatus were compiled together with the repertoire data. A later genetic analysis used genome-wide SNP genotypes for 398 of the 666 donors, treating that subset as a discovery cohort. All discovery cohort repertoires had been generated on a single sequencing platform. Class I and class II HLA loci were covered by the typing at four-digit resolution. Typing coverage differed by locus: A, B, C, DRB1 and DQB1 were typed in roughly 629-630 donors, DQA1 in 522, DPA1 in 600 to 610, and DPB1 in 472. Roughly 5 DR-DQ haplotypes were handled as single units for association and clustering, since linkage in the cohort was strong. Among some 410 genotyped donors of the cohort, an average of approximately 240,000 unique TCR beta nucleotide sequences was sequenced per donor, of which roughly 18% were non-productive. Overall study outcomes, separate from this receptor: In a later analysis, the rate of TCR association differed among HLA loci, with DRB1 alleles having the most associated TCRs and HLA-C alleles having the fewest. The earlier analysis of some 560 of the donors excluded over 15 rarely observed V segments, including chromosome 9 orphons, because counts were too low. A cluster of highly shared sequence variants was judged likely to represent a technical artifact of the sequencing pipeline. Correlated functional status among segregating V segments might be attributable to linkage disequilibrium, but an unknown experimental factor could not be ruled out. A later analysis found that HLA-associated TCR beta chains were more clonally expanded and had lower generation probabilities than equally common non-associated chains. The study listed 164 TCR beta chains as associated with cytomegalovirus. In this cohort, only TCR beta chains were sequenced, and detectable features were limited by the absence of alpha or paired-chain data. A later genetic analysis associated a missense DCLRE1C variant with V-gene and J-gene trimming of TCR beta chains, and an independent cohort replicated the association. Immune exposure information for the cohort was limited to CMV serostatus. While some public TCRs were present in many individuals, most TCR sequences turned up only very rarely across donors. A later analysis found that most CMV-associated TCR beta chains appeared HLA-restricted, with HLA associations seemingly driven largely by CMV exposure. According to a later genetic analysis, donors in an Asian-associated ancestry cluster had fewer N-insertions in productive TCRs than the approximately 630-donor mean. In vitro tests confirmed that a few of the cytomegalovirus-associated TCR beta chains recognize cytomegalovirus antigens. HLA typing was unavailable for some donors at each locus, so association tests used only the typed subset. The authors suggested that the approach could potentially be generalized to other disease states and immunological phenotypes. In a later analysis, about 16,000 TCR beta sequences were associated with specific HLA alleles at a false discovery rate of 0.05. The classifier was reported to diagnose cytomegalovirus status with high specificity and sensitivity in both the original and validation cohorts. Because the 87-base-pair reads could not distinguish some IMGT-functional V segments, including TRBV6-2 and TRBV6-3, those segments were excluded. According to a later analysis, parvovirus B19, influenza, CMV and Epstein-Barr virus appeared linked to several top co-occurrence clusters. Strong co-occurrence of HLA alleles, especially DR and DQ, made assigning TCR associations to individual alleles difficult. The presence/absence analyses assumed that sequencing depth was roughly uniform across donors, and that assumption may not be true. A further reported finding was that TCR beta sequences accurately predicted the HLA-A and HLA-B alleles for most subjects in the first cohort. In an earlier analysis of 587 of the donors, most TCR beta V segments were observed in productive rearrangements about 87% or about 30% of the time, broadly matching IMGT annotations.

The cohort comprised 666 healthy bone marrow donors. Cohort members were all nominally healthy when sampled, although unrecorded immune exposures were likely present. The donor tested CMV seropositive, placing the donor among the 289 seropositive members of the cohort. A peripheral blood sample was provided by each donor, and peripheral blood mononuclear cells were used for TCR beta sequencing. Genomic DNA extraction from the blood cell samples was performed with the Qiagen DNeasy Blood Extraction Kit. The CDR3 goes from the cysteine to the phenylalanine over 15 residues. CDR3 DNA only is kept here, 45 bases in frame from base 1. CDR1 and CDR2 were assigned from the germline V gene as MNHNS and SASEGT. The V end loses 1 base and the J end loses 8 bases, and a stretch of 14 bases separates them. Library creation used the immunoSEQ multiplex PCR assay. A mixture of 60 forward primers for TCR Vbeta segments and 13 reverse primers for TCR Jbeta segments was used in the multiplex PCR. The CDR3 region of rearranged TCR beta genes was amplified from genomic DNA by a multiplex PCR assay. The amplified TCR beta libraries were sequenced on the Illumina HiSeq System as 87-base-pair reads. From the authors' description of their analysis: In a later analysis, tens of millions of unique TCR beta chains were counted across the roughly 700 repertoires, and about 10 million of these chains were shared by at least two donors. Raw reads were error-corrected and collapsed into unique sequences with a nearest-neighbor algorithm that merged closely related sequences to remove PCR and sequencing errors. V, D and J gene segments were assigned by aligning CDR3 sequences to IMGT reference sequences. Each retained sequence needed at least a six-nucleotide match to both a V gene segment and a J gene segment. Rearrangements were called productive when the CDR3 lacked stop codons and stayed in frame with V and J; all others were non-productive. Following IMGT convention, CDR3 was defined as the stretch from the second conserved V-encoded cysteine to the conserved J-encoded phenylalanine. In an earlier analysis of more than 550 of the donors, sequences lacking an unambiguous match to a single V gene segment were excluded. In an earlier analysis of approximately 550 of the donors, V segments were called functional above 56.7% productive rearrangements and were called segregating when the between-donor standard deviation exceeded 5%. A statistical classification framework was developed to diagnose cytomegalovirus status using the catalog of TCR beta chain sequences. A later analysis assigned V and J genes by comparing TCR nucleotide sequences with IMGT/GENE-DB human TR gene sequences. In a later analysis, CDR3 sequences and most-parsimonious VDJ recombination scenarios were assigned using the TCRdist pipeline. In a later analysis, each TCR beta chain was defined by its CDR3 amino acid sequence together with its V-gene family, and reads without a unique V-gene family were excluded. In a later analysis, fewer than 600 highly shared, low-generation-probability nucleotide sequences were removed to address suspected cross-contamination and a sequencing artifact. In a later analysis, a clonal expansion index for each public chain was calculated from normalized within-repertoire ranks of inferred template counts. Generation probabilities in a later analysis came from a VDJ recombination model fitted to out-of-frame rearrangements, and those results were checked against IGoR. Hypergeometric tests were used in a later analysis to score TCR-TCR, TCR-HLA and TCR-CMV co-occurrence, with a repertoire-size bias correction applied to the TCR pairs. To estimate false discovery rates, a later analysis permuted the HLA or CMV assignments 20 times. In a later analysis, co-occurring TCRs were grouped using DBSCAN, and TCRdist sequence similarity was added for clustering within HLA-allele-positive subsets. For co-occurrence clustering, repertoires with fewer than 30,000 or more than 120,000 public chains were excluded, along with four to six repertoires with anomalous nucleotide sharing. TCRdb took over this immuneACCESS table, retaining in-frame rearrangements with V and J assigned. Such tables are incomplete; in checked studies, under half of the missing clones stem from an unresolved V gene, and the remainder is unexplained. V and J calls and clone size are given by that table; D and trimming were obtained from the DNA. The table for this sample lists tens of thousands of clones; approximately 60% of them were counted only once. The ten largest clonotypes hold under 25% of the sample.

The receptor was derived from a woman aged 45-65 years in good health and CMV-seropositive. The specimen sequenced was PBMCs. The chain joins TRBV6-1 to TRBJ1-4, and possibly TRBD1, on 6 matching bases. For the CDR3, the sequence is CASSEDGGAGEKLFF. At the DNA level, the sequence is TGTGCCAGCAGTGAAGATGGGGGGGCTGGGGAAAAACTGTTTTTT.